Sequencing of this TCR beta chain was carried out in a study of T cell responses to AZD1222 COVID-19 vaccine (dated by TCRdb to the early 2020s). About the investigation overall: A total of approximately 250 trial participants underwent TCR sequencing, of whom 207 had received two doses of AZD1222 and about 25 had received two doses of the MenACWY control vaccine. Trial participants were enrolled into age subgroups of 18-55, 56-69 and 70-plus years, which contained approximately 150, 28 and 58 TCR-sequenced participants, respectively. What the research found in general, with its limitations: Because no day 14 peak-response samples were available, the repertoires could be characterized only after the peak T cell response. Only a handful of AZD1222 recipients were SARS-CoV-2 seropositive at baseline, limiting conclusions about previously exposed vaccinees. The vaccine-associated CD4 TCRs covered the entire spike protein, and the dominant responses fell in regions 160-218 and 743-854. Reportedly, almost half of the unique spike-specific TCRs recognized epitopes lying outside the regions that are mutated in the B.1.351 and B.1.1.7 variants. Most participants were white British and females outnumbered males, and the authors suggested that clonal diversity may have been underestimated. Spike-specific TCR breadth and depth rose significantly after two AZD1222 doses compared with day 0 and with MenACWY recipients. The 56-69-year group was small, and its depth increase did not reach significance, likely because of low power.

As to this clone: Its antigen specificity is not known. Per-base qualities were not stored, and no clone one base away is much larger.

The intended sense of this specimen's time point label: about 28 days (+/-7) after the second vaccine dose. AZD1222 recipients with second doses at about 4 weeks or about 12 weeks were pooled, because spike-specific TCR depth and breadth did not differ between schedules. Vaccinee samples were obtained from the UK trials COV001 and COV002, which included a single-blind randomized controlled phase 2/3 trial of AZD1222 (ChAdOx1 nCoV-19) in healthy adults. For TCRbeta chain sequencing, PBMC samples from trial participants were taken at day 0 and at day 28 after the second dose. The CDR3 regions of human TCRbeta chains were analyzed by immunosequencing. Under the source paper's analysis protocol: TCRs in the repertoires were compared against a reference library of SARS-CoV-2-specific TCRs that had been generated with the MIRA antigen-specificity platform. Breadth was defined as the fraction of unique TCRs that were SARS-CoV-2-associated. Depth was defined as the fraction of total T cells that were SARS-CoV-2-associated. Each spike-specific TCR was assigned to its reactive spike region and to a CD4 or CD8 class using the MIRA data. Log10-transformed breadth and depth values were compared by one-way ANOVA with Sidak's multiple comparisons tests. As stored in TCRdb, this immuneACCESS dataset retains in-frame rearrangements with V and J assigned. A fraction of the clones does not appear; measured against another copy, unresolved V genes explain less than half of the discrepancy, and the remainder lacks a known reason. That table supplies the V and J calls and clone size; D and trimming were determined from the DNA. This sample comprises fewer than 110,000 clones, 92% of them detected only once. The ten most abundant clones make up approximately 8.9% of the sample.

V and J are truncated by 10 bases and 0 bases respectively, leaving an intervening sequence of 13 bases. Taken from the germline V gene (reference sequence), the CDR1 and CDR2 loops are LNHDA and SQIVND. The CDR3, cysteine through phenylalanine, is 13 amino acids long. Just the 39-base CDR3 DNA is kept, in frame starting at base 1. Specimen: peripheral blood, collected 28 days after the second AZD1222 dose. This sequence uses TRBV19 and TRBJ2-7; 5 matching bases give a weak D call of TRBD1. The source of this sequence is an adult who received the AZD1222 COVID-19 vaccine. Here the CDR3 is given as CATKTANSYEQYF. In nucleotides, the sequence is TGTGCCACCAAGACAGCGAACTCCTACGAGCAGTACTTC. Supplemented by the reference TRBV19 and TRBJ2-7 proteins around the CDR3, the complete variable domain is DGGITQSPKYLFRKEGQNVTLSCEQNLNHDAMYWYRQDPGQGLRLIYYSQIVNDFQKGDIAEGYSVSREKKESFPLTVTSAQKNPTAFYLCATKTANSYEQYFGPGTRLTVT.